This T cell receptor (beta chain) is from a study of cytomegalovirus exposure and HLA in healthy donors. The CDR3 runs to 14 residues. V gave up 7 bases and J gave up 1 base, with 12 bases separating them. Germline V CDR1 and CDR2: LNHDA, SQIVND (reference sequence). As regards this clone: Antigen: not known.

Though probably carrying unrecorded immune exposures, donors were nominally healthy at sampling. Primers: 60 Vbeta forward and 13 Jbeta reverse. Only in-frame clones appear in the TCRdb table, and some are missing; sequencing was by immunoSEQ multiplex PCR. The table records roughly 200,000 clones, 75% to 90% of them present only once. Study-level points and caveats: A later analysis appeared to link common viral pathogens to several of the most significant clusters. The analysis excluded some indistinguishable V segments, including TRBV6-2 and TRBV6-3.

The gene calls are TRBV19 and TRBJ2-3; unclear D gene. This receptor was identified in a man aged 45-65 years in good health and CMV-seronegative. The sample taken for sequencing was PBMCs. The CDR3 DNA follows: TGTGCCAGTACAGTTTCTCGTGGCACAGATACGCAGTATTTT. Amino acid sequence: CASTVSRGTDTQYF.